This T cell receptor (beta chain) emerged from a study of beta chain features in type 1 diabetes. Findings and limits, study-wide: Moderately but significantly shorter TCRB CDR3s were found in Type 1 diabetes patients in all four CD4+ subsets.

This clone was detected only a few times. Its antigen remains unknown. Germline loops: CDR1 SNHLY, CDR2 FYNNEI. V was cut by 5 bases and J by 0 bases, with 5 bases left in between. The CDR3 runs to 13 residues. cDNA synthesis used the whole RNA isolate, giving expressed TCRB sequences. Sequencing used immunoSEQ multiplex PCR; TCRdb keeps in-frame clones, though not all of them. Of around 360,000 clones in the sample, roughly 12% were seen once. The V and J genes are TRBV2 and TRBJ2-4; D call uncertain. Sample: naive CD4+ T cells from blood. The origin of this receptor is a woman aged 18-29 years with type 1 diabetes. The CDR3 bases are TGTGCCAGCAGTCGGTTAGCCAAAAACATTCAGTACTTC. Translation: CASSRLAKNIQYF.